The source of this T cell receptor (beta chain) is a study of blood T cell repertoires in COVID-19. With 6 bases removed from V and 7 bases from J, the gap between germline ends came to 9 bases. CDR1 is SNHLY, CDR2 FYNNEI, per germline. CDR3 length: 12 amino acids. The table came from immunoSEQ multiplex PCR; TCRdb's copy has only in-frame clones and leaves some out. The sample lists about 150,000 clones, around four fifths seen once, with around 3.5% in the top ten. This sequence joins TRBV2 and TRBJ1-4, with D possibly matching TRBD1 (5 bases). The sequenced material came from peripheral blood. This clonotype originated in a woman aged 80 or older with acute or convalescent COVID-19. The DNA for the CDR3 is TGTGCCAGCAGGGCCACAGGTGAAAAACTGTTTTTT. Residues: CASRATGEKLFF. Together with reference TRBV2 and TRBJ1-4, the CDR3 gives the full variable domain: EPEVTQTPSHQVTQMGQEVILRCVPISNHLYFYWYRQILGQKVEFLVSFYNNEISEKSEIFDDQFSVERPDGSNFTLKIRSTKLEDSAMYFCASRATGEKLFFGSGTQLSVL.